The 16 T cell receptor beta chains listed next were all sequenced from one sample in a study of graft-versus-host responses after intestinal transplantation. The table came from immunoSEQ multiplex PCR; TCRdb's copy has only in-frame clones and leaves some out. Of 15,000 to 20,000 clones listed, approximately 92% are singletons. The starting material was PBMCs, obtained about 350 days after transplant. These receptors originate from a human patient who received an intestinal transplant, so some T cells may come from the graft donor.

This chain links TRBV11-2 with TRBJ2-5; the D is unclear. The CDR3 has 15 residues. Between the trimmed V and J ends, which lost 4 bases and 4 bases, there was a span of 16 bases. Germline CDR1 is SGHAT and CDR2 is FQNNGV. CDR3 region: CASSSVPGYRETQYF. The CDR3 DNA reads as TGTGCCAGCAGCTCCGTCCCTGGATATAGAGAGACCCAGTACTTC.

The chain uses TRBV4-1 and TRBJ2-5, with D unclear. Trimming cost V 4 bases and J 5 bases, with 11 bases left between them. This CDR3 has 13 amino acids. Germline CDR1 is MGHRA and CDR2 is YSYEKL. The chain's CDR3 is CASSPPGGETQYF. As DNA, the CDR3 is TGCGCCAGCAGCCCCCCCGGTGGGGAGACCCAGTACTTC.

The chain links TRBV19 to TRBJ1-5; D possibly corresponds to TRBD1 (5 bases). Germline V gene data show CDR1 as LNHDA and CDR2 as SQIVND (reference sequence). The CDR3 runs 15 residues. Between the trimmed V and J ends, which lost 10 bases and 7 bases, there was a span of 23 bases. The CDR3 region is CATTERRGAGQPQHF. Here the CDR3 DNA reads TGTGCCACCACAGAACGTCGAGGGGCTGGGCAGCCCCAGCATTTT.

The chain uses TRBV5-1 and TRBJ1-2; D remains unclear. This CDR3 contains 14 residues. Trimming stripped 0 bases from V and 0 bases from J, with 6 bases between. Germline loops: CDR1 SGHRS, CDR2 YFSETQ. CDR3 loop: CASSLDSANYGYTF. The CDR3 DNA sequence: TGCGCCAGCAGCTTGGACAGTGCTAACTATGGCTACACCTTC. Together with reference TRBV5-1 and TRBJ1-2, the CDR3 gives the full variable domain: KAGVTQTPRYLIKTRGQQVTLSCSPISGHRSVSWYQQTPGQGLQFLFEYFSETQRNKGNFPGRFSGRQFSNSRSEMNVSTLELGDSALYLCASSLDSANYGYTFGSGTRLTVV.

The CDR3 reads CASSRDTLNTEAFF. As DNA, the CDR3 is TGTGCCAGCAGCCGGGACACCTTGAACACTGAAGCTTTCTTT. This chain joins TRBV6-1 and TRBJ1-1; possibly TRBD1 for D (6 bases). Deletions cut 6 bases from V and 0 bases from J, with 11 bases between. The CDR3 has 14 amino acids. Germline assignment: CDR1 MNHNS and CDR2 SASEGT.

The chain couples TRBV7-2 to TRBJ2-1; 8 bases are shared with TRBD2. With 5 bases clipped from V and 7 bases from J, the junction kept 7 bases outside the gene matches. The germline CDR1 and CDR2 sequences are SGHTA and FQGNSA. The CDR3 sequence is 14 residues long. The CDR3 coding sequence is TGTGCCAGCAGCCCGGGACTAGTTAGGAATGAGCAGTTCTTC. Protein: CASSPGLVRNEQFF.

The V and J genes are TRBV11-1 and TRBJ2-3; unclear D gene. The CDR3 length is 15 residues. CDR1 SGHAT and CDR2 FQDESV come from the germline V gene (reference sequence). Trimming took 6 bases from V and 3 from J, leaving 16 bases between them. The CDR3 region is CASRFVVQATDTQYF. The CDR3 bases are TGTGCCAGCAGGTTTGTCGTCCAAGCGACAGATACGCAGTATTTT. The full variable domain, completed using reference TRBV11-1 and TRBJ2-3, is EAEVAQSPRYKITEKSQAVAFWCDPISGHATLYWYRQILGQGPELLVQFQDESVVDDSQLPKDRFSAERLKGVDSTLKIQPAELGDSAMYLCASRFVVQATDTQYFGPGTRLTVL.

CDR3 loop: CAISEADRGYTF. The CDR3 DNA reads as TGTGCCATCAGTGAGGCGGACAGAGGCTACACCTTC. The gene calls are TRBV10-3 and TRBJ1-2; D is perhaps TRBD1 (6 bases). The CDR3 runs to 12 residues. V lost 2 bases, J lost 8 bases, and 9 bases lay in between. Germline CDR1 is ENHRY and CDR2 is SYGVKD.

The V gene is TRBV6-1, the J gene TRBJ1-5, with D tentatively TRBD1 (5 bases). The V end was cut by 5 bases, the J end by 3 bases, with 14 bases between. The CDR3 length is 15 residues. Germline values: CDR1 MNHNS, CDR2 SASEGT. The CDR3 coding sequence is TGTGCCAGCAGTCCTAGGGACGGGTACAATCAGCCCCAGCATTTT. Its protein is CASSPRDGYNQPQHF.

This rearrangement joins TRBV25-1 to TRBJ1-1, with TRBD1 matching 8 bases. The junction had 11 bases not matched to a gene; V was cut back by 4 bases and J by 4 bases. Germline loops: CDR1 MGHDK, CDR2 SYGVNS. The CDR3 spans 16 residues. Here the CDR3 DNA reads TGTGCCAGCAGTGGGACAGGGATAAGGTTTGGCACTGAAGCTTTCTTT. The encoded protein is CASSGTGIRFGTEAFF.

The chain joins TRBV29-1 to TRBJ2-1, with D unclear. Germline CDR1 reads SQVTM; CDR2 reads ANQGSEA. The CDR3 has 12 amino acids. V dropped 0 bases and J dropped 3 bases, with 3 bases sitting between them. CDR3 amino acids: CSVEDYYNEQFF. CDR3 DNA: TGCAGCGTTGAAGACTACTACAATGAGCAGTTCTTC.

The chain couples TRBV5-1 to TRBJ1-1; tentatively, D is TRBD1 (5 bases). Germline-derived CDR1 and CDR2 are SGHRS and YFSETQ. Trimming stripped 0 bases from V and 3 bases from J, with 6 bases between. The length of the CDR3 is 13 residues. The CDR3 DNA reads as TGCGCCAGCAGCTTGGTAGGGGACACTGAAGCTTTCTTT. Amino acid sequence: CASSLVGDTEAFF.

The J gene is TRBJ2-7, the V gene TRBV18; D gene uncertain. V was cut by 0 bases and J by 6 bases, with 12 bases left in between. Germline assignment: CDR1 KGHSH and CDR2 LQKENI. The CDR3 is 14 amino acids. CDR3 loop: CASSPPGGLGEQYF. DNA of the CDR3: TGTGCCAGCTCACCACCGGGTGGGTTAGGCGAGCAGTACTTC.

The chain joins TRBV12-1 to TRBJ2-3; the table's D gene call, TRBD2, was not cross checked with the DNA. TRBV12-1 is termed a pseudogene. The CDR3 spans 16 residues. Here the CDR3 DNA reads TGTGCCAGCAGCTTTTCGGGGGGAAGGAGAACAGATACGCAGTATTTT. Its protein is CASSFSGGRRTDTQYF.

V and J are TRBV6-5 and TRBJ2-2; 10 positions match TRBD2. Per germline, CDR1 MNHEY and CDR2 SVGAGI. The length of the CDR3 is 15 residues. Losses at the gene ends were 6 bases for V and 7 bases for J; bases not matched to a gene: 8. The CDR3 coding sequence is TGTGCCAGCAGCCTATATAGCGGGGGGATCGGGGAGCTGTTTTTT. Amino acid sequence: CASSLYSGGIGELFF.

The rearrangement uses TRBV6-5 and TRBJ1-2, with D hard to call. Between the trimmed V and J ends, which lost 0 bases and 3 bases, there was a span of 11 bases. CDR1 and CDR2 from the germline V gene are MNHEY and SVGAGI. The CDR3 spans 15 residues. The CDR3: CASSYSYRNDYGYTF. The CDR3 bases are TGTGCCAGCAGTTACTCATATCGGAACGACTATGGCTACACCTTC.